This T cell receptor (beta chain) was sequenced for a study of cytomegalovirus exposure and HLA in healthy donors (dated by TCRdb to the late 2010s). The study in broad terms: The approximately 710 repertoires of the first cohort and the 95 to 150 validation repertoires were produced on the same platform, according to a later analysis. The study was designed to test whether signatures of past pathogen exposure could be identified by cataloging public T cell receptors. The study combined high-throughput TCR immunosequencing, statistical association of individual TCRs with disease status, and machine learning to predict cytomegalovirus infection status. Along with the approximately 670-subject first cohort, a separate validation cohort of over a hundred different subjects was used. The paper as a whole reports these results and caveats: Most TCR sequences were observed very rarely across donors, whereas some public TCRs were present in many individuals. Cytomegalovirus status was reported to be diagnosed by the classifier with high specificity and sensitivity in both the original and validation cohorts. The authors suggested that the approach could potentially be extended to other disease states and immunological phenotypes. In a later analysis, TCRs clustered in the first cohort were found to also tend to co-occur in the 100 to 150 validation repertoires, with 94% of cluster scores above 0. A later analysis had no HLA typing for the validation cohort, so co-occurrence there was scored across all 120 or so repertoires. The study gave a list of about 170 TCR beta chains associated with cytomegalovirus. A few of the identified cytomegalovirus-associated TCR beta chains were confirmed in vitro to be specific for cytomegalovirus antigens.

Library preparation was by the immunoSEQ multiplex PCR assay. Under the source paper's analysis protocol: A statistical classification framework was built to diagnose cytomegalovirus status from the catalog of TCR beta chain sequences. TCRdb obtained this table from immuneACCESS and retained in-frame rearrangements with V and J assigned. These tables miss some clones; where compared with another copy, unresolved V genes account for less than half of the shortfall, and the remainder is unexplained. V and J calls and clone size are as listed in that table; D and trimming were resolved from the DNA. Across this sample there are under 150,000 clones, with more than 75% seen only once. The leading ten clones occupy 7.5% to 9% of the sample. The germline V gene specifies LGHNA as CDR1 and YNFKEQ as CDR2. The CDR3, from cysteine to phenylalanine, totals 17 residues. Just the 51-base CDR3 DNA is kept, in frame starting at base 1. Germline trimming amounts to 3 bases on V and 0 bases on J, with 3 as the count of junction bases outside the gene matches.

As to this clone: No antigen is known for it. There are no base qualities to consult, and no much larger clone falls within one base.

Donors formed part of the validation cohort, which comprised approximately 130 subjects and was distinct from the first cohort of 550 to 850 subjects. This receptor was taken from a man younger than 30 in good health and CMV-seropositive. Rearrangement joined TRBV4-2 to TRBJ1-5; TRBD1 agrees with 12 junctional bases. Source material: PBMCs. The CDR3 reads as follows: CASSQGQGAYSNQPQHF. The base sequence is TGTGCCAGCAGCCAGGGACAGGGGGCCTATAGCAATCAGCCCCAGCATTTT.